The present entry profiles one T cell receptor beta chain with its context. The antigen is not known. The sample belongs to a study of beta chain features in type 1 diabetes. Using CD45RO/CCR7/CD25/CD127/CD95/CD27, CD4+ naive, central memory, regulatory and stem cell-like memory cells were sorted. Sequencing targeted expressed TCRB transcripts, as all isolated RNA had been reverse transcribed. Measured with immunoSEQ multiplex PCR; TCRdb has only the in-frame clones, and not every one. The repertoire consists of around 50,000 clones, with 35% to 55% occurring once and the leading ten covering about 0.13%. The length of the CDR3 is 12 residues. Germline V gene sequence: CDR1 SEHNR, CDR2 FQNEAQ (reference sequence). The V gene lost 0 bases and the J gene lost 6 bases, with 4 bases spanning the gap. General study findings and limits: TCRB CDR3 length was moderately but significantly reduced in all four CD4+ subsets of Type 1 diabetes patients. For TCRB rearrangement, an influence of HLA type remained unresolved here. Patients with type 1 diabetes carried fewer insertions and had more deletions at their VDJ junctions.

V is TRBV7-9 and J is TRBJ2-3; D gene ambiguous. Source material: stem cell memory CD4+ T cells from blood. The TCR was taken from a man in his thirties or forties with type 1 diabetes. The CDR3 here is CASSLARDTQYF. The CDR3, as DNA: TGTGCCAGCAGCTTAGCTCGGGATACGCAGTATTTT. The complete variable domain, with remaining parts taken from reference TRBV7-9 and TRBJ2-3, reads DTGVSQNPRHKITKRGQNVTFRCDPISEHNRLYWYRQTLGQGPEFLTYFQNEAQLEKSRLLSDRFSAERPKGSFSTLEIQRTEQGDSAMYLCASSLARDTQYFGPGTRLTVL.